The rows below give T cell receptor beta chains drawn from one sample of a study of shared T cell receptors in the human thymus. Only in-frame clones appear in the TCRdb table, and some are missing; sequencing was by immunoSEQ multiplex PCR. The sample has roughly 660,000 clones; 70% to 90% are singletons. These data were also reused for a study on human thymus T cells.

Sequences were obtained from thymocytes. The receptors derive from a boy younger than two with a congenital heart defect. CDR3s include the opening cysteine and the closing phenylalanine or tryptophan. The order of the fields is V gene, J gene, D gene, clone size, CDR3 protein, CDR3 DNA. The D gene is left open where the match is weak. Clone size, where shown, is once, few, many, or a class for clones that have expanded.

V gene: TRBV4-3
J gene: TRBJ1-5
D gene: .
clone size: few
CDR3 protein: CASSQGRNSNQPQHF
CDR3 DNA: TGCGCCAGCAGCCAAGGGCGGAATAGCAATCAGCCCCAGCATTTT

V gene: TRBV5-6
J gene: TRBJ1-3
D gene: TRBD1
clone size: .
CDR3 protein: CASSLGQGKAGNTIYF
CDR3 DNA: TGTGCCAGCAGCCTGGGACAGGGTAAGGCTGGAAACACCATATATTTT

V gene: TRBV11-3
J gene: TRBJ2-7
D gene: TRBD1
clone size: once
CDR3 protein: CASSLGQGPDLEQYF
CDR3 DNA: TGTGCCAGCAGCCTAGGACAGGGCCCAGATCTCGAGCAGTACTTC

V gene: TRBV6-5
J gene: TRBJ2-4
D gene: TRBD2
clone size: few
CDR3 protein: CASRDSGVAKNIQYF
CDR3 DNA: TGTGCCAGCAGAGATAGCGGGGTAGCCAAAAACATTCAGTACTTC

V gene: TRBV4-3
J gene: TRBJ1-3
D gene: .
clone size: once
CDR3 protein: CASSPSGSGNTIYF
CDR3 DNA: TGCGCCAGCAGCCCCTCAGGGTCTGGAAACACCATATATTTT

V gene: TRBV30
J gene: TRBJ1-5
D gene: TRBD1
clone size: .
CDR3 protein: CAWQGTGDQPQHF
CDR3 DNA: TGTGCCTGGCAGGGGACAGGGGATCAGCCCCAGCATTTT

V gene: TRBV18
J gene: TRBJ1-2
D gene: .
clone size: .
CDR3 protein: CASSFQGVMAHGYTF
CDR3 DNA: TGTGCCAGCTCATTTCAGGGTGTCATGGCCCATGGCTACACCTTC

V gene: TRBV4-2
J gene: TRBJ2-4
D gene: TRBD2
clone size: few
CDR3 protein: CASSQEPSGRAGCPRKNIQYF
CDR3 DNA: TGTGCCAGCAGCCAAGAGCCTAGCGGGAGGGCCGGGTGCCCCCGCAAAAACATTCAGTACTTC

V gene: TRBV4-1
J gene: TRBJ2-7
D gene: TRBD1
clone size: .
CDR3 protein: CASSQPGGGTEPYEQYF
CDR3 DNA: TGCGCCAGCAGCCAGCCAGGGGGCGGGACTGAGCCCTACGAGCAGTACTTC

V gene: TRBV19
J gene: TRBJ2-1
D gene: TRBD2
clone size: .
CDR3 protein: CASRETSGSSYNEQFF
CDR3 DNA: TGTGCCAGTAGGGAAACTAGCGGGAGTTCCTACAATGAGCAGTTCTTC

V gene: TRBV10-3
J gene: TRBJ1-2
D gene: .
clone size: few
CDR3 protein: CAISVERAYGYTF
CDR3 DNA: TGTGCCATCAGTGTAGAGAGGGCCTATGGCTACACCTTC

V gene: TRBV6-1
J gene: TRBJ2-5
D gene: TRBD1
clone size: .
CDR3 protein: CASSATGGQGWVETQYF
CDR3 DNA: TGTGCCAGCAGTGCGACAGGGGGACAGGGGTGGGTAGAGACCCAGTACTTC

V gene: TRBV7-9
J gene: TRBJ2-5
D gene: .
clone size: .
CDR3 protein: CASSSDQNRETQYF
CDR3 DNA: TGTGCCAGCAGCTCCGACCAGAACAGGGAGACCCAGTACTTC

V gene: TRBV7-2
J gene: TRBJ2-5
D gene: TRBD1
clone size: once
CDR3 protein: CASSPNTGGATDQETQYF
CDR3 DNA: TGTGCCAGCAGCCCGAACACAGGGGGCGCGACGGACCAAGAGACCCAGTACTTC

V gene: TRBV4-1
J gene: TRBJ2-1
D gene: .
clone size: once
CDR3 protein: CASSQEARGYNEQFF
CDR3 DNA: TGCGCCAGCAGCCAAGAGGCGCGGGGCTACAATGAGCAGTTCTTC

V gene: TRBV30
J gene: TRBJ2-3
D gene: TRBD2
clone size: .
CDR3 protein: CAWTGLAGGTDTQYF
CDR3 DNA: TGTGCCTGGACGGGACTAGCGGGAGGGACAGATACGCAGTATTTT

V gene: TRBV19
J gene: TRBJ1-4
D gene: .
clone size: few
CDR3 protein: CASRRGWANEKLFF
CDR3 DNA: TGTGCCAGTAGACGGGGGTGGGCTAATGAAAAACTGTTTTTT

V gene: TRBV12-5
J gene: TRBJ2-7
D gene: .
clone size: .
CDR3 protein: CASGPPNEQYF
CDR3 DNA: TGTGCTAGTGGTCCCCCCAACGAGCAGTACTTC

V gene: TRBV11-1
J gene: TRBJ2-7
D gene: TRBD2
clone size: .
CDR3 protein: CASSLGLAGGTEQYF
CDR3 DNA: TGTGCCAGCAGCCTCGGACTAGCGGGAGGGACCGAGCAGTACTTC

V gene: TRBV27
J gene: TRBJ2-7
D gene: .
clone size: .
CDR3 protein: CASRGSDSNSYEQYF
CDR3 DNA: TGTGCCAGCAGAGGAAGTGACTCCAACTCCTACGAGCAGTACTTC

V gene: TRBV29-1
J gene: TRBJ2-3
D gene: TRBD1
clone size: .
CDR3 protein: CSVDRGGGTDTQYF
CDR3 DNA: TGCAGCGTGGACAGGGGTGGAGGCACAGATACGCAGTATTTT

V gene: TRBV4-1
J gene: TRBJ2-6
D gene: TRBD1
clone size: .
CDR3 protein: CASSPLRGTGASGANVLTF
CDR3 DNA: TGCGCCAGCAGCCCGCTCAGGGGGACAGGGGCATCTGGGGCCAACGTCCTGACTTTC

V gene: TRBV10-1
J gene: TRBJ1-1
D gene: TRBD1
clone size: .
CDR3 protein: CASSLGTGNTEAFF
CDR3 DNA: TGCGCCAGCAGTCTAGGGACAGGGAACACTGAAGCTTTCTTT

V gene: TRBV7-6
J gene: TRBJ2-1
D gene: TRBD2
clone size: .
CDR3 protein: CASSLDPGAGEQFF
CDR3 DNA: TGTGCCAGCAGCTTAGACCCGGGAGCGGGGGAGCAGTTCTTC

V gene: TRBV7-9
J gene: TRBJ2-7
D gene: .
clone size: .
CDR3 protein: CASSARDTSYEQYF
CDR3 DNA: TGTGCCAGCAGCGCACGGGACACCTCCTACGAGCAGTACTTC

V gene: TRBV6-6
J gene: TRBJ1-5
D gene: TRBD1
clone size: .
CDR3 protein: CASSPGGASQPQHF
CDR3 DNA: TGTGCCAGCAGCCCAGGGGGCGCGTCTCAGCCCCAGCATTTT

V gene: TRBV27
J gene: TRBJ2-1
D gene: TRBD1
clone size: .
CDR3 protein: CASRDRGIYEQFF
CDR3 DNA: TGTGCCAGCAGGGACAGGGGGATTTATGAGCAGTTCTTC

V gene: TRBV4-2
J gene: TRBJ2-1
D gene: TRBD2
clone size: .
CDR3 protein: CASSQGAPQRGIHNEQFF
CDR3 DNA: TGTGCCAGCAGCCAAGGGGCCCCCCAGCGGGGGATACACAATGAGCAGTTCTTC

V gene: TRBV29-1
J gene: TRBJ2-2
D gene: TRBD2
clone size: .
CDR3 protein: CSVGAGGFSGELFF
CDR3 DNA: TGCAGCGTTGGAGCGGGAGGGTTTAGCGGGGAGCTGTTTTTT

V gene: TRBV19
J gene: TRBJ2-7
D gene: TRBD2
clone size: .
CDR3 protein: CASSTRTSGRSDSYEQYF
CDR3 DNA: TGTGCCAGTAGTACCCGTACTAGCGGGAGGTCCGACTCCTACGAGCAGTACTTC

V gene: TRBV19
J gene: TRBJ1-5
D gene: TRBD1
clone size: .
CDR3 protein: CASSRRQGDQPQHF
CDR3 DNA: TGTGCCAGTAGTAGGAGACAGGGGGATCAGCCCCAGCATTTT

V gene: TRBV6-1
J gene: TRBJ2-3
D gene: TRBD1
clone size: .
CDR3 protein: CASKGGQGANTQYF
CDR3 DNA: TGTGCCAGCAAAGGCGGGCAGGGGGCAAATACGCAGTATTTT

V gene: TRBV7-3
J gene: TRBJ1-1
D gene: .
clone size: .
CDR3 protein: CASSQVSTDNTEAFF
CDR3 DNA: TGTGCCAGCAGCCAAGTATCGACAGACAACACTGAAGCTTTCTTT

V gene: TRBV7-2
J gene: TRBJ2-7
D gene: TRBD1
clone size: .
CDR3 protein: CASSEDRGPSYEQYF
CDR3 DNA: TGTGCCAGCAGCGAGGACAGGGGGCCATCCTACGAGCAGTACTTC

V gene: TRBV6-4
J gene: TRBJ2-6
D gene: .
clone size: .
CDR3 protein: CASSEAPGANVLTF
CDR3 DNA: TGTGCCAGCAGTGAAGCCCCTGGGGCCAACGTCCTGACTTTC

V gene: TRBV5-1
J gene: TRBJ1-1
D gene: TRBD1
clone size: .
CDR3 protein: CASSLERDRITEAFF
CDR3 DNA: TGCGCCAGCAGCTTGGAAAGGGACAGGATCACTGAAGCTTTCTTT

V gene: TRBV15
J gene: TRBJ1-2
D gene: .
clone size: once
CDR3 protein: CATSFPGTTEGYTF
CDR3 DNA: TGTGCCACCAGCTTCCCCGGGACAACGGAGGGCTACACCTTC

V gene: TRBV4-3
J gene: TRBJ2-4
D gene: .
clone size: .
CDR3 protein: CASSQDPDQGPKNIQYF
CDR3 DNA: TGCGCCAGCAGCCAAGACCCCGATCAGGGCCCCAAAAACATTCAGTACTTC

V gene: TRBV7-7
J gene: TRBJ2-5
D gene: TRBD1
clone size: .
CDR3 protein: CASSSGTGGYQETQYF
CDR3 DNA: TGTGCCAGCAGCTCCGGGACAGGGGGCTACCAAGAGACCCAGTACTTC

V gene: TRBV4-3
J gene: TRBJ2-6
D gene: .
clone size: .
CDR3 protein: CASSQDPWFIPPPGSGANVLTF
CDR3 DNA: TGCGCCAGCAGCCAAGATCCTTGGTTTATCCCCCCACCGGGCTCTGGGGCCAACGTCCTGACTTTC

V gene: TRBV11-3
J gene: TRBJ1-3
D gene: .
clone size: .
CDR3 protein: CASSLTDSGNTIYF
CDR3 DNA: TGTGCCAGCAGCCTTACAGACTCTGGAAACACCATATATTTT

V gene: TRBV5-4
J gene: TRBJ2-7
D gene: TRBD2
clone size: .
CDR3 protein: CASSLAQGSGRGISDEQYF
CDR3 DNA: TGTGCCAGCAGCTTGGCCCAGGGGAGCGGGAGAGGAATATCAGACGAGCAGTACTTC

V gene: TRBV7-9
J gene: TRBJ1-2
D gene: TRBD1
clone size: .
CDR3 protein: CASGRGQAYGYTF
CDR3 DNA: TGTGCCAGCGGCAGGGGGCAAGCCTATGGCTACACCTTC

V gene: TRBV19
J gene: TRBJ1-1
D gene: .
clone size: .
CDR3 protein: CASSIGGSTEAFF
CDR3 DNA: TGTGCCAGTAGTATCGGGGGGAGCACTGAAGCTTTCTTT

V gene: TRBV4-3
J gene: TRBJ2-5
D gene: .
clone size: .
CDR3 protein: CASSQGGRVETQYF
CDR3 DNA: TGCGCCAGCAGCCAAGGCGGGCGCGTAGAGACCCAGTACTTC

V gene: TRBV18
J gene: TRBJ2-7
D gene: .
clone size: few
CDR3 protein: CASSPGATGFHEQYF
CDR3 DNA: TGTGCCAGCTCACCAGGGGCTACAGGGTTCCACGAGCAGTACTTC

V gene: TRBV7-9
J gene: TRBJ2-7
D gene: .
clone size: once
CDR3 protein: CASSSYDWPLEQYF
CDR3 DNA: TGTGCCAGCAGCTCTTACGACTGGCCCCTCGAGCAGTACTTC

V gene: TRBV6-1
J gene: TRBJ2-7
D gene: TRBD2
clone size: .
CDR3 protein: CATAGLAGAYEQYF
CDR3 DNA: TGTGCCACCGCGGGACTAGCGGGAGCCTACGAGCAGTACTTC

V gene: TRBV25-1
J gene: TRBJ2-5
D gene: .
clone size: .
CDR3 protein: CASSGEAKEQWETQYF
CDR3 DNA: TGTGCCAGCAGTGGAGAGGCAAAAGAACAATGGGAGACCCAGTACTTC

V gene: TRBV6-5
J gene: TRBJ1-1
D gene: .
clone size: .
CDR3 protein: CASNDLRDTEAFF
CDR3 DNA: TGTGCCAGCAACGACCTCAGGGACACTGAAGCTTTCTTT

V gene: TRBV11-1
J gene: TRBJ2-3
D gene: .
clone size: .
CDR3 protein: CASSRRGLRQYF
CDR3 DNA: TGTGCCAGCAGCCGGCGGGGACTGCGGCAGTATTTT

V gene: TRBV19
J gene: TRBJ2-1
D gene: .
clone size: .
CDR3 protein: CASSIGDNEQFF
CDR3 DNA: TGTGCCAGTAGTATCGGGGACAATGAGCAGTTCTTC